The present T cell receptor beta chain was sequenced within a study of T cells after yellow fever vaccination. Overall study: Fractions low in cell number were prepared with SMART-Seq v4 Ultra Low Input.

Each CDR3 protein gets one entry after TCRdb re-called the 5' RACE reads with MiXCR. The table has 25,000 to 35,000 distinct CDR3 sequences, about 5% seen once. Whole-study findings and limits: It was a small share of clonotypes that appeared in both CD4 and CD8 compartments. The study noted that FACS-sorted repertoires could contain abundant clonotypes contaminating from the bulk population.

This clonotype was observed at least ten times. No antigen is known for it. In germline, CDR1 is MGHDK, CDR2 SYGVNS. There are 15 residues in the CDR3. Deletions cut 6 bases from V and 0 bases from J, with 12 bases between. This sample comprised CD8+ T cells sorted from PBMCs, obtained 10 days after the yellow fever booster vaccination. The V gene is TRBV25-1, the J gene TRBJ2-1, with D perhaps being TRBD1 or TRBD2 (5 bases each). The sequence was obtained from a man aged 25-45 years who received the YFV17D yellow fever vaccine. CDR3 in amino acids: CASRRGTGSYNEQFF. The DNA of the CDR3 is TGTGCCAGCAGAAGAGGGACCGGCTCCTACAATGAGCAGTTCTTC.